This T cell receptor beta chain was recorded in a study of blood T cell repertoires in COVID-19. Looking at the study overall: Specimens from acute and convalescent COVID-19 originated in the United States, Italy and Spain. PBMCs, B-cell-depleted T cells, or T cells provided the cDNA or gDNA that made up the material.

In the original processing: Amplification of reference gene primers provided the estimated nucleated cell counts. The repertoire was sequenced with immunoSEQ multiplex PCR; TCRdb's copy has only in-frame clones and lacks some. That table is the source of V, J and clone size, and D and trimming were worked out from the DNA. The data show some 260,000 clones, 82% seen once. V dropped 0 bases and J dropped 3; count of bases not matched to a gene: 7. Germline values: CDR1 SGHAT, CDR2 FQNNGV. The CDR3 is 16 residues long. The clonotype originates from a woman under 30 with acute or convalescent COVID-19. The rearrangement links TRBV11-2 to TRBJ1-1; 7 positions match TRBD1. The sample consisted of peripheral blood. The CDR3 here is CASSLDPGRGDTEAFF. CDR3 DNA sequence: TGTGCCAGCAGCTTAGATCCCGGCAGGGGGGACACTGAAGCTTTCTTT.